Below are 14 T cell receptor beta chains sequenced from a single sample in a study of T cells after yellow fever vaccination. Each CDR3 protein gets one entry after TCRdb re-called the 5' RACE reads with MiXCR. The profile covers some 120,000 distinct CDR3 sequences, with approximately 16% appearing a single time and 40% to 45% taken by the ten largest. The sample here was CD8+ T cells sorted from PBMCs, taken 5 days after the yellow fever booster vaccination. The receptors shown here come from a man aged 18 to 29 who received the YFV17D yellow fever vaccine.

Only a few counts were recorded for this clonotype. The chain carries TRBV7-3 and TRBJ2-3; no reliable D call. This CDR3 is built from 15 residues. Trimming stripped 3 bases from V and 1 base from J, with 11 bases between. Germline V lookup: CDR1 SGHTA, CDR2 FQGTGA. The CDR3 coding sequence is TGTGCCAGCAGCTTGGGCAATGGAGGCACAGATACGCAGTATTTT. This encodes CASSLGNGGTDTQYF.

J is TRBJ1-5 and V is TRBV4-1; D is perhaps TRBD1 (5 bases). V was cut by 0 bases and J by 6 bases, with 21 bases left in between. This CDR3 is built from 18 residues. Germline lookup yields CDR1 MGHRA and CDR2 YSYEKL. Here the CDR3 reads CASSQEGGAHNMAQPQHF. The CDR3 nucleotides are TGCGCCAGCAGCCAAGAGGGGGGAGCCCATAACATGGCTCAGCCCCAGCATTTT.

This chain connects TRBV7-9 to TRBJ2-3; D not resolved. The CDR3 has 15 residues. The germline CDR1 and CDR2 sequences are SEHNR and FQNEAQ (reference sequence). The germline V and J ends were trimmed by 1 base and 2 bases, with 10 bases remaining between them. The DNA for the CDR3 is TGTGCCAGCAGCTTAGATGAGTCCTCCACAGATACGCAGTATTTT. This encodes CASSLDESSTDTQYF.

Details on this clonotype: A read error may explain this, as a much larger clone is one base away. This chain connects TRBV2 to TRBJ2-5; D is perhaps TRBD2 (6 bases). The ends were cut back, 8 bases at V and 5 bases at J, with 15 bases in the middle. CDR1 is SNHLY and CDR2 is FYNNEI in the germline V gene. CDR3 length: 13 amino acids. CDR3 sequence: CASGRRAGETQYF. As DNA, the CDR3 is TGTGCCAGCGGTCGGAGGGCTGGGGAGACCCAGTACTTC. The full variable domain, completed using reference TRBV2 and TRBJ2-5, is EPEVTQTPSHQVTQMGQEVILRCVPISNHLYFYWYRQILGQKVEFLVSFYNNEISEKSEIFDDQFSVERPDGSNFTLKIRSTKLEDSAMYFCASGRRAGETQYFGPGTRLLVL.

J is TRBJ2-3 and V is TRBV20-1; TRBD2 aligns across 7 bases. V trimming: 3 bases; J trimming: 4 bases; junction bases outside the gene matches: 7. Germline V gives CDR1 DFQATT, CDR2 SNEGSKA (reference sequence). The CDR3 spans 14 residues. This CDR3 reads CSASMAGVADTQYF. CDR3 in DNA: TGCAGTGCTAGTATGGCGGGGGTGGCAGATACGCAGTATTTT.

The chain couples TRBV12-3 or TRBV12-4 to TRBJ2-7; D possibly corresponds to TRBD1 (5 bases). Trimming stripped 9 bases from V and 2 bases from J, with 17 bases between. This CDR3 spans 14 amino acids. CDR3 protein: CASGYWTRTYEQYF. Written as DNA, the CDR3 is TGTGCCAGTGGTTATTGGACACGTACCTACGAGCAGTACTTC.

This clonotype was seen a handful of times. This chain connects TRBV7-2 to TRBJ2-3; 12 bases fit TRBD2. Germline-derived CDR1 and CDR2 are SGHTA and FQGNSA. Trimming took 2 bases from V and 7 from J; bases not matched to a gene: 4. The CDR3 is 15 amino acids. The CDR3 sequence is CASSLRLAGDHTQYF. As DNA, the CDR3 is TGTGCCAGCAGCTTAAGACTAGCGGGGGACCATACGCAGTATTTT.

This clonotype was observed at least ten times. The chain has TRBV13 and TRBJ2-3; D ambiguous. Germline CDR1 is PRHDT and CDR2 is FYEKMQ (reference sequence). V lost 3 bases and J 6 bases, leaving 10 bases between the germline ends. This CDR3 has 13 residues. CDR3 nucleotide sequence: TGTGCCAGCAGCTTTGGTTCCACGGATACGCAGTATTTT. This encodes CASSFGSTDTQYF.

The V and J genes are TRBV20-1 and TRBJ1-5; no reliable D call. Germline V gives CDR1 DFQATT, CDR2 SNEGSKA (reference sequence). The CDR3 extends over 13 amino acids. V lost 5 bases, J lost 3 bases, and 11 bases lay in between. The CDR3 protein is CSAVVRVNQPQHF. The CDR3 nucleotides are TGCAGTGCTGTAGTAAGGGTCAATCAGCCCCAGCATTTT.

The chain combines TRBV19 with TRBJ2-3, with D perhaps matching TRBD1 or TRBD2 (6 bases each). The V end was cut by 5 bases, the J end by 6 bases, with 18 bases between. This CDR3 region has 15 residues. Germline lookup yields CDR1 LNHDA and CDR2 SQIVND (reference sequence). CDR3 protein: CASSALGGLGDTQYF. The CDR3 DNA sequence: TGTGCCAGTAGTGCCCTGGGGGGCCTAGGGGATACGCAGTATTTT.

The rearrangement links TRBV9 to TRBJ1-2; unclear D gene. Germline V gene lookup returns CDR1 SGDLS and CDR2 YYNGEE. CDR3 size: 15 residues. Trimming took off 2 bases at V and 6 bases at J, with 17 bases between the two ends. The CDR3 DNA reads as TGTGCCAGCAGCGTGATGGGCCGCTCGTTAGATGGCTACACCTTC. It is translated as CASSVMGRSLDGYTF.

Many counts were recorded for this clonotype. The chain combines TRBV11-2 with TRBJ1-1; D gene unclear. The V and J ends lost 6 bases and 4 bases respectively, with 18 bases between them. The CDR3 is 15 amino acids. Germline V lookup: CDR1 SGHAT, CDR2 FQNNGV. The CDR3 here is CASSRLGPPATEAFF. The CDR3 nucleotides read TGTGCCAGCAGTCGCCTAGGCCCGCCGGCCACTGAAGCTTTCTTT.

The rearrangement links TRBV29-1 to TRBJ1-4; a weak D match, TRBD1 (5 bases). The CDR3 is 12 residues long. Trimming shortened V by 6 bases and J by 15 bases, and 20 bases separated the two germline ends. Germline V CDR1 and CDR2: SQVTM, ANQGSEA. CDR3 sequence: CSVDTAEGRVFF. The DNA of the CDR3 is TGCAGCGTCGACACGGCGGAGGGGCGGGTGTTTTTT.

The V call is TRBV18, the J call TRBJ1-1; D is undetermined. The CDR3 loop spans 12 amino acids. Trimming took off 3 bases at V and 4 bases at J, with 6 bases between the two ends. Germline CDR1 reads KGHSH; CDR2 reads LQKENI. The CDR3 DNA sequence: TGTGCCAGCTCACCGGCAGGCACTGAAGCTTTCTTT. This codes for CASSPAGTEAFF.